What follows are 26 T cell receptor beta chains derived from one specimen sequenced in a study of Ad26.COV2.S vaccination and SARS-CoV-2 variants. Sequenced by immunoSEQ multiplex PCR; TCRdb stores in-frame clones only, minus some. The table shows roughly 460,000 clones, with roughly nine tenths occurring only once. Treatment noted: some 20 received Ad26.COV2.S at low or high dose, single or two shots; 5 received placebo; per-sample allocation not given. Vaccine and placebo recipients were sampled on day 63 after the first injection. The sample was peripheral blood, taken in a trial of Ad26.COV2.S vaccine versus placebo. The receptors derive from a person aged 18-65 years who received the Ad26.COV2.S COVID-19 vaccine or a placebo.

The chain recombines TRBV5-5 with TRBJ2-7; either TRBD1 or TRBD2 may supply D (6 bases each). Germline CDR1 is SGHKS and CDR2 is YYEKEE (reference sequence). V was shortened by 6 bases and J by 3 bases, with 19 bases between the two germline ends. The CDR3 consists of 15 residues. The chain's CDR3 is CASTNQPGGLYEQYF. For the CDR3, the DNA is TGTGCCAGCACCAACCAACCCGGGGGCCTCTACGAGCAGTACTTC.

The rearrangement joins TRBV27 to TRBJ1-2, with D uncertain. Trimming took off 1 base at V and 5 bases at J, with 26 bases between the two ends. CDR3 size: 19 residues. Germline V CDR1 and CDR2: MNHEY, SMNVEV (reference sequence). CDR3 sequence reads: CASSLYMEVRGVPLYGYTF. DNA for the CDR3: TGTGCCAGCAGTTTATATATGGAAGTCCGTGGTGTTCCCCTGTATGGCTACACCTTC.

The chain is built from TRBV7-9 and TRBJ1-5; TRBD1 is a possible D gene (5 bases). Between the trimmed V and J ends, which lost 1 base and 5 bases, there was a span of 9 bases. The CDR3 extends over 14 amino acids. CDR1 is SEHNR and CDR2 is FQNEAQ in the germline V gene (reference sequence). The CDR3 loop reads CASSLEGIDQPQHF. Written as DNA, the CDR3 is TGTGCCAGCAGCTTAGAGGGGATTGATCAGCCCCAGCATTTT.

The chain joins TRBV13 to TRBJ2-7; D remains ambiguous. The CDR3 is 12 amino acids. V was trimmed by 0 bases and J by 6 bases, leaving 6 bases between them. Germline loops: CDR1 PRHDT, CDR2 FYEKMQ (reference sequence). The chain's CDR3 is CASSLGQGEQYF. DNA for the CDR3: TGTGCCAGCAGCTTAGGGCAAGGCGAGCAGTACTTC.

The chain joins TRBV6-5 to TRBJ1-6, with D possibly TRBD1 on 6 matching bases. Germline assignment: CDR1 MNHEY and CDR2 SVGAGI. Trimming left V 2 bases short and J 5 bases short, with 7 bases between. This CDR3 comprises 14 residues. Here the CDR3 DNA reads TGTGCCAGCAGTTACCACAGGGATAATTCACCCCTCCACTTT. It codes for CASSYHRDNSPLHF.

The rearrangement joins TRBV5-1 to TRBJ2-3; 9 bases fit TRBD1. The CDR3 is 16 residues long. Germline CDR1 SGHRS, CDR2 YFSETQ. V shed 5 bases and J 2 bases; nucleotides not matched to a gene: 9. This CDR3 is CASRLTGGVVTDTQYF. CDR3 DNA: TGCGCCAGCAGATTGACAGGGGGGGTGGTCACAGATACGCAGTATTTT.

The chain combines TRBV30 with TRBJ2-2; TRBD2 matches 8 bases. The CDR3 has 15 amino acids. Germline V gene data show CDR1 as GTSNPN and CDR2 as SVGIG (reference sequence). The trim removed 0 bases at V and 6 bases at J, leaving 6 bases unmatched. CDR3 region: CAWSVPGLAAGELFF. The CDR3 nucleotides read TGTGCCTGGAGTGTACCAGGACTAGCAGCCGGGGAGCTGTTTTTT.

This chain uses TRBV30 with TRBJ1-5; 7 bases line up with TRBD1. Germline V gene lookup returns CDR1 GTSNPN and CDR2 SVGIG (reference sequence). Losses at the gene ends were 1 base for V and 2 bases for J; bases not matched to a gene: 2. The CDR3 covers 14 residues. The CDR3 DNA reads TGTGCCTGGAGTGCCGGGACAGGCAATCAGCCCCAGCATTTT. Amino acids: CAWSAGTGNQPQHF.

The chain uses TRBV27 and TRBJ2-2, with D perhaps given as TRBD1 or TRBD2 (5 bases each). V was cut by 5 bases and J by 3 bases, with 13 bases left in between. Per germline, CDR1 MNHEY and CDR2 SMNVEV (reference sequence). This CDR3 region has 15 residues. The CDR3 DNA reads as TGTGCCAGCAGTCACGGGACGGGCTACACCGGGGAGCTGTTTTTT. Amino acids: CASSHGTGYTGELFF.

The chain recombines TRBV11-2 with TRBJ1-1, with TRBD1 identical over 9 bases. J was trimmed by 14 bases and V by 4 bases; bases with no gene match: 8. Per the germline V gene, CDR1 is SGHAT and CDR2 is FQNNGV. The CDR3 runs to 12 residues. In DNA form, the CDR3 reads TGTGCCAGCAGCTACCGGGACAGGGCGGCCTTCTTT. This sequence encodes CASSYRDRAAFF. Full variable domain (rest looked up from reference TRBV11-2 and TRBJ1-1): EAGVAQSPRYKIIEKRQSVAFWCNPISGHATLYWYQQILGQGPKLLIQFQNNGVVDDSQLPKDRFSAERLKGVDSTLKIQPAKLEDSAVYLCASSYRDRAAFFGQGTRLTVV.

The CDR3 DNA reads TGTGCCAGCAGCTTAGCGTCGAGACAGGGTGCCTACGAGCAGTACTTC. Its translation is CASSLASRQGAYEQYF. V and J are TRBV7-8 and TRBJ2-7; the match to TRBD1 covers 7 bases. This CDR3 contains 16 residues. Germline values: CDR1 SGHVS, CDR2 FQNEAQ. The J segment lost 2 bases and the V segment lost 0 bases, leaving 7 bases of the junction unmatched.

The CDR3 sequence is CASSSGAVWDSPLHF. The DNA for the CDR3 is TGTGCCAGCAGTTCTGGGGCCGTATGGGACTCACCCCTCCACTTT. The chain has TRBV28 and TRBJ1-6, with a possible D match to TRBD1 (5 bases). Germline CDR1 reads MDHEN; CDR2 reads SYDVKM. This CDR3 has 15 residues. The V and J ends lost 4 bases and 10 bases respectively, with 17 bases between them.

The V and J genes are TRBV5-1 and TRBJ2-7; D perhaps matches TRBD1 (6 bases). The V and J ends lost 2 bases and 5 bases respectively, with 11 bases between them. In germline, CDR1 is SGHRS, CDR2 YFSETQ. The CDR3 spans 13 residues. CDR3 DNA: TGCGCCAGCAGCTTTACAGGGTCCGACGAGCAGTACTTC. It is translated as CASSFTGSDEQYF. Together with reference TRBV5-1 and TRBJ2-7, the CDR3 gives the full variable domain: KAGVTQTPRYLIKTRGQQVTLSCSPISGHRSVSWYQQTPGQGLQFLFEYFSETQRNKGNFPGRFSGRQFSNSRSEMNVSTLELGDSALYLCASSFTGSDEQYFGPGTRLTVT.

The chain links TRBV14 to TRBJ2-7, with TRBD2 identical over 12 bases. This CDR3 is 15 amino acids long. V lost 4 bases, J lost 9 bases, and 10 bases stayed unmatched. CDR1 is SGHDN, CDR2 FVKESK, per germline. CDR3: CASSLGLAGQGPQYF. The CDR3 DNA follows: TGTGCCAGCAGCCTTGGACTAGCGGGACAAGGACCGCAGTACTTC. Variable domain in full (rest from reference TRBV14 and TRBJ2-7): EAGVTQFPSHSVIEKGQTVTLRCDPISGHDNLYWYRRVMGKEIKFLLHFVKESKQDESGMPNNRFLAERTGGTYSTLKVQPAELEDSGVYFCASSLGLAGQGPQYFGPGTRLTVT.

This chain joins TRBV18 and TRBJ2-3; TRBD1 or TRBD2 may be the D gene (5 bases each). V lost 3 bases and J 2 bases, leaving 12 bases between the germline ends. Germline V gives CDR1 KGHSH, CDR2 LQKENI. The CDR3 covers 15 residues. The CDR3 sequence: CASSPRDGHTDTQYF. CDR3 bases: TGTGCCAGCTCACCCCGGGACGGCCACACAGATACGCAGTATTTT. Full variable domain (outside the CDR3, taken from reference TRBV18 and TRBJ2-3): NAGVMQNPRHLVRRRGQEARLRCSPMKGHSHVYWYRQLPEEGLKFMVYLQKENIIDESGMPKERFSAEFPKEGPSILRIQQVVRGDSAAYFCASSPRDGHTDTQYFGPGTRLTVL.

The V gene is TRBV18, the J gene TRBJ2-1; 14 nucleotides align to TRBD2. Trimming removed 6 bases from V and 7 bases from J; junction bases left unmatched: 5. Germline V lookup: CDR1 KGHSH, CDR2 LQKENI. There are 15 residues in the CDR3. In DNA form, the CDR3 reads TGTGCCAGCTCCTCCGGGACTAGCGGGAGAAATGAGCAGTTCTTC. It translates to CASSSGTSGRNEQFF.

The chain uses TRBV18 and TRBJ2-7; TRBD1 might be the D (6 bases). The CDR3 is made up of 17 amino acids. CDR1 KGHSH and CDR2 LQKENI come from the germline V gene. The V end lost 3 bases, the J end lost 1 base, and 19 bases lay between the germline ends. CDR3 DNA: TGTGCCAGCTCACCGGGGGCCATGTGGGGGAATTCCTACGAGCAGTACTTC. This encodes CASSPGAMWGNSYEQYF.

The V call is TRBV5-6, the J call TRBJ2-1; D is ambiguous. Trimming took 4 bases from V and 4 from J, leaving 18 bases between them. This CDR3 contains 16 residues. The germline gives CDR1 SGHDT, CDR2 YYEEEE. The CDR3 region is CASSLRWAGNYNEQFF. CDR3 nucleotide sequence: TGTGCCAGCAGCCTCCGATGGGCAGGAAATTACAATGAGCAGTTCTTC.

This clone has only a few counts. The DNA for the CDR3 is TGTGCCAGTAGTATCCCGGATTCACCCCTCCACTTT. Amino acids: CASSIPDSPLHF. V gene TRBV19 combines with J gene TRBJ1-6; D remains ambiguous. Germline V gene sequence: CDR1 LNHDA, CDR2 SQIVND (reference sequence). The CDR3 runs 12 residues. V dropped 3 bases and J dropped 8 bases, with 5 bases sitting between them.

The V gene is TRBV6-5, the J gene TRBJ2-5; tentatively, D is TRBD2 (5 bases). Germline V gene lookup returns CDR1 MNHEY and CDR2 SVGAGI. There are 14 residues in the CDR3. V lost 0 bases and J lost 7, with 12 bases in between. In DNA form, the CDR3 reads TGTGCCAGCAGTTACTCGGAGGTACCCGGGACCCAGTACTTC. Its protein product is CASSYSEVPGTQYF.

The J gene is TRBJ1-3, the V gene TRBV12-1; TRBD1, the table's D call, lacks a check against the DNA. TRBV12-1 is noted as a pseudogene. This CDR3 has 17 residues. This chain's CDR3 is CASSFIGTGAPGNTIYF. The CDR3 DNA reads TGTGCCAGCAGCTTTATTGGTACAGGGGCTCCGGGAAACACCATATATTTT.

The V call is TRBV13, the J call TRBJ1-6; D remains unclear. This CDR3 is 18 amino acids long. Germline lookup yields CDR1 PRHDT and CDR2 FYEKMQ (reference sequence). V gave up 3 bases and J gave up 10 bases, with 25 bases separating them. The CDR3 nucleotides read TGTGCCAGCAGCTTTGGTCCGAAATTCCAAGCCGAAGGGTCACCCCTCCACTTT. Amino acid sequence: CASSFGPKFQAEGSPLHF.

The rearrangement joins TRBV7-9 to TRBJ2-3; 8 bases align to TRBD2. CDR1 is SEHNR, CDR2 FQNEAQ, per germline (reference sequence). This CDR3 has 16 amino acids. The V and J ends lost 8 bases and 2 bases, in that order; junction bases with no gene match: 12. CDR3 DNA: TGTGCCAGCCTTCGTGGGTTGGGACTAGTCACAGATACGCAGTATTTT. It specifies CASLRGLGLVTDTQYF. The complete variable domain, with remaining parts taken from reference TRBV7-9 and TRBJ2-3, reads DTGVSQNPRHKITKRGQNVTFRCDPISEHNRLYWYRQTLGQGPEFLTYFQNEAQLEKSRLLSDRFSAERPKGSFSTLEIQRTEQGDSAMYLCASLRGLGLVTDTQYFGPGTRLTVL.

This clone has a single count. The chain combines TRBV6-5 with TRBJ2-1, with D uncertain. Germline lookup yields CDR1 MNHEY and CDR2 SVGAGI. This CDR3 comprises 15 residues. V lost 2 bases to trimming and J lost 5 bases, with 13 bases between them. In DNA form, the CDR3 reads TGTGCCAGCAGTTACCGCGCTCCAATAAACAATGAGCAGTTCTTC. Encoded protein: CASSYRAPINNEQFF.

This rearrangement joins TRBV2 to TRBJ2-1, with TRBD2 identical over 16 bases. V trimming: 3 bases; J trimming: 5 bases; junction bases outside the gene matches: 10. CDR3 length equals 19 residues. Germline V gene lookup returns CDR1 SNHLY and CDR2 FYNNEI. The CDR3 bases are TGTGCCAGCAGTGACGGGACTAGCGGGGGGGCAGGGGTGCACAATGAGCAGTTCTTC. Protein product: CASSDGTSGGAGVHNEQFF.

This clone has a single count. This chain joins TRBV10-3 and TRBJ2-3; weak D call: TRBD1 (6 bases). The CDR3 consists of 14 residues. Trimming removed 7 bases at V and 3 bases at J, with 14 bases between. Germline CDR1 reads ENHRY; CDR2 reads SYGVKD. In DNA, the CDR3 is TGTGCCATCATGCAGGGGACAACTACAGATACGCAGTATTTT. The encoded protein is CAIMQGTTTDTQYF.